The present T cell receptor (beta chain) was sequenced within a study of blood T cell repertoires in COVID-19. Study-level information: Material from acute and convalescent COVID-19 was sourced from the United States, Italy and Spain. T cells, B-cell-depleted T cells, or PBMCs provided the cDNA or gDNA that served as material.

Authors' processing steps: Estimates of nucleated cell counts were drawn from the amplification of reference gene primers. Clones were read by immunoSEQ multiplex PCR, and TCRdb kept only the in-frame ones, dropping some. That table furnishes V, J and clone size, whereas the DNA furnished D and trimming. Among almost 55,000 clones listed, 75% to 90% were seen once. This CDR3 contains 15 residues. The germline V and J ends were trimmed by 2 bases and 4 bases, with 15 bases remaining between them. Germline loops: CDR1 MNHNS, CDR2 SASEGT. The chain has TRBV6-1 and TRBJ2-7, with a tentative D call TRBD2 (6 bases). The sample consisted of peripheral blood. The TCR sequence derives from a human donor in a cohort sampled during active COVID-19. The CDR3, as DNA: TGTGCCAGCAGTGAACGAAAGGGACTTAGGTACGAGCAGTACTTC. Its protein product is CASSERKGLRYEQYF.